These T cell receptor beta chains were read from a single sample in a study of cytomegalovirus exposure and HLA in healthy donors. TCRdb keeps only in-frame clones here, not all; method: immunoSEQ multiplex PCR. The sample shows 160,000 or so clones, approximately 78% of them seen only once. The specimen was PBMCs. Receptors originate from a male donor in good health and CMV-seronegative. Each CDR3 is given without its conserved first and last residue. Rows may omit the clone size; those that give it use once, few, many or a size class.

ASSDQGNGSPLH TRBV2 12 - TRBJ1-6
AWSAEQGESYNSPLH TRBV30 15 - TRBJ1-6
ASSPRQGYGYT TRBV19 11 - TRBJ1-2
AWRGSEDYNEQF TRBV30 12 - TRBJ2-1
ASGLSAAGTDTQY TRBV12-5 13 few TRBJ2-3
SVSQQETYEQY TRBV29-1 11 - TRBJ2-7
ASKMNQGINQPQH TRBV4-2 13 once TRBJ1-5
ASNTGQRGYEQY TRBV28 12 - TRBJ2-7
ASSLTPGRNEKLF TRBV5-5 13 - TRBJ1-4
ASSLSTGSHEKLF TRBV2 13 - TRBJ1-4
ASSFDRGGFTEQY TRBV7-2 13 - TRBJ2-7
ASSERTSGSTDTQY TRBV9 14 - TRBJ2-3
ASSIDGTSGRALRNEQF TRBV19 17 - TRBJ2-1
ASSLVRGDTEAF TRBV5-4 12 - TRBJ1-1
ASSLSGYNEQF TRBV7-8 11 few TRBJ2-1
ASSSIRELNYGYT TRBV7-9 13 - TRBJ1-2
ASSLARTGGRSGNTIY TRBV7-2 16 few TRBJ1-3
ASSIEETGSYEQY TRBV19 13 - TRBJ2-7
ASSTRQNTEAF TRBV7-2 11 - TRBJ1-1
ALGAGGGYEQY TRBV30 11 few TRBJ2-7
ASSLSTLVNEQY TRBV7-2 12 - TRBJ2-7
SVEGPGNEQF TRBV29-1 10 - TRBJ2-1
ASSVGDSLRYEQY TRBV9 13 - TRBJ2-7
ASSFGAGGQETQY TRBV7-7 13 - TRBJ2-5
ASSLVGTDNEQF TRBV5-6 12 - TRBJ2-1
ASSHGGRRDRDYEQY TRBV4-1 15 - TRBJ2-7
ASSTGLGNQPQH TRBV6-5 12 - TRBJ1-5
SSSLVGASYNQPQH TRBV7-9 14 - TRBJ1-5